Sequencing of this TCR beta chain was carried out in a study of shared clonotypes between healthy human individuals. Study results and limitations: Naive CD4 clonotypes were shared across a few donors at about 5.3%.

Notes on this clone: What it binds is unknown.

The CDR3 is 13 amino acids. The germline V gene has CDR1 SGHVS and CDR2 FNYEAQ. V was pared by 6 bases and J by 5 bases, with 6 bases of the junction left unmatched. Original analysis: ImmunoSEQ output held junction-only sequences without quality scores, so filtering differed. The method was immunoSEQ multiplex PCR; TCRdb's version includes in-frame clones alone and lacks a portion of them. For V, J and clone size, that table is used; D and trimming come from the DNA. The sample has about 79,000 clones; 60% to 70% are singletons. This sequence was found in a man younger than 45 in good health. The sequencing input was memory CD8+ T cells sorted from blood. Subset indicated: CD45RO+ cells pooled with CCR7-negative TemRA cells. V and J are TRBV7-6 and TRBJ2-5, with 7 bases that match TRBD1. CDR3 in DNA: TGTGCCAGCAGAAGTACAGGGGTGGAGACCCAGTACTTC. Amino acids: CASRSTGVETQYF.